This is a list of T cell receptor beta chains from one sample in a study of technical replicates of blood from several donors. The repertoire was sequenced with immunoSEQ multiplex PCR; TCRdb's copy has only in-frame clones and lacks some. The sample gives more than 65,000 clones, 96% of which show up once; 0.37% is in the top ten. Input material: T cells isolated from PBMCs. These receptors came from a human donor in good health. Each CDR3 is given with its conserved first and last residue. The D gene is left open where the match is weak. Expanded clones get a size class; other rows say once, few or many, or leave the size out.

j_call: TRBJ2-1; d_call: TRBD2; clone_size: NA; v_call: TRBV6-6; cdr3_length: 16; cdr3_aa: CASSYRGLAGGPEQFF; cdr3_nt: TGTGCCAGCAGTTACCGGGGACTAGCGGGAGGGCCGGAGCAGTTCTTC
j_call: TRBJ2-1; d_call: NA; clone_size: once; v_call: TRBV25-1; cdr3_length: 12; cdr3_aa: CASSGAYNEQFF; cdr3_nt: TGTGCCAGCAGTGGAGCCTACAATGAGCAGTTCTTC
j_call: TRBJ1-5; d_call: NA; clone_size: NA; v_call: TRBV5-6; cdr3_length: 13; cdr3_aa: CASSLPAGEPQHF; cdr3_nt: TGTGCCAGCAGCTTGCCCGCCGGGGAGCCCCAGCATTTT
j_call: TRBJ1-1; d_call: NA; clone_size: NA; v_call: TRBV19; cdr3_length: 14; cdr3_aa: CASSIRTANTEAFF; cdr3_nt: TGTGCCAGTAGTATAAGGACTGCGAACACTGAAGCTTTCTTT
j_call: TRBJ1-2; d_call: NA; clone_size: once; v_call: TRBV30; cdr3_length: 13; cdr3_aa: CAWAPRGVLSYTF; cdr3_nt: TGTGCCTGGGCACCCCGCGGGGTATTAAGCTACACCTTC
j_call: TRBJ2-5; d_call: NA; clone_size: NA; v_call: TRBV27; cdr3_length: 15; cdr3_aa: CASSLQGLDTETQYF; cdr3_nt: TGTGCCAGCAGTTTACAGGGCTTGGATACTGAGACCCAGTACTTC
j_call: TRBJ1-5; d_call: NA; clone_size: NA; v_call: TRBV19; cdr3_length: 14; cdr3_aa: CASSPPRSNQPQHF; cdr3_nt: TGTGCCAGTAGTCCCCCGCGTAGCAATCAGCCCCAGCATTTT
j_call: TRBJ2-1; d_call: NA; clone_size: NA; v_call: TRBV4-3; cdr3_length: 14; cdr3_aa: CASSQSRADRKQFF; cdr3_nt: TGCGCCAGCAGCCAATCCAGGGCAGATCGGAAGCAGTTCTTC
j_call: TRBJ2-7; d_call: TRBD2; clone_size: NA; v_call: TRBV7-2; cdr3_length: 19; cdr3_aa: CASSLNGGGLAGGAYEQYF; cdr3_nt: TGTGCCAGCAGCTTAAACGGTGGGGGACTAGCGGGAGGGGCCTACGAGCAGTACTTC
j_call: TRBJ1-2; d_call: NA; clone_size: once; v_call: TRBV9; cdr3_length: 12; cdr3_aa: CASSTDSYGYTF; cdr3_nt: TGTGCCAGCAGCACGGACAGCTATGGCTACACCTTC
j_call: TRBJ2-1; d_call: TRBD2; clone_size: NA; v_call: TRBV9; cdr3_length: 15; cdr3_aa: CASSVGTSGNNEQFF; cdr3_nt: TGTGCCAGCAGCGTGGGGACTAGCGGGAACAATGAGCAGTTCTTC
j_call: TRBJ2-7; d_call: TRBD1; clone_size: NA; v_call: TRBV4-2; cdr3_length: 18; cdr3_aa: CASSQGAQGQGARYEQYF; cdr3_nt: TGTGCCAGCAGCCAAGGCGCCCAAGGTCAGGGGGCCCGCTACGAGCAGTACTTC
j_call: TRBJ2-5; d_call: TRBD2; clone_size: NA; v_call: TRBV7-6; cdr3_length: 16; cdr3_aa: CASSSFGGRASETQYF; cdr3_nt: TGTGCCAGCAGCTCCTTTGGGGGGAGGGCCAGCGAGACCCAGTACTTC
j_call: TRBJ2-1; d_call: TRBD2; clone_size: once; v_call: TRBV11-2; cdr3_length: 15; cdr3_aa: CASSFSREGMVEQFF; cdr3_nt: TGTGCCAGCAGCTTTTCGCGGGAGGGAATGGTGGAGCAGTTCTTC
j_call: TRBJ2-7; d_call: TRBD2; clone_size: once; v_call: TRBV2; cdr3_length: 13; cdr3_aa: CASHREGWPEQYF; cdr3_nt: TGTGCCAGCCATCGGGAGGGATGGCCCGAGCAGTACTTC
j_call: TRBJ1-1; d_call: NA; clone_size: few; v_call: TRBV19; cdr3_length: 15; cdr3_aa: CASSIGAGSVTEAFF; cdr3_nt: TGTGCCAGTAGTATAGGAGCAGGGTCGGTTACTGAAGCTTTCTTT
j_call: TRBJ2-5; d_call: NA; clone_size: few; v_call: TRBV11-3; cdr3_length: 17; cdr3_aa: CASSLDLTEISQETQYF; cdr3_nt: TGTGCCAGCAGCTTAGATCTTACAGAAATATCTCAAGAGACCCAGTACTTC
j_call: TRBJ2-1; d_call: TRBD2; clone_size: NA; v_call: TRBV13; cdr3_length: 17; cdr3_aa: CASSLSGRAGFDNEQFF; cdr3_nt: TGTGCCAGCAGCTTATCTGGGAGAGCGGGATTCGACAATGAGCAGTTCTTC
j_call: TRBJ2-7; d_call: NA; clone_size: NA; v_call: TRBV28; cdr3_length: 14; cdr3_aa: CASSLSGVSYEQYF; cdr3_nt: TGTGCCAGCAGCCTGTCCGGGGTCTCCTACGAGCAGTACTTC
j_call: TRBJ1-5; d_call: TRBD1; clone_size: NA; v_call: TRBV4-2; cdr3_length: 14; cdr3_aa: CASSKDRDVQPQHF; cdr3_nt: TGTGCCAGCAGCAAGGACAGGGATGTTCAGCCCCAGCATTTT
j_call: TRBJ1-5; d_call: TRBD1; clone_size: NA; v_call: TRBV7-2; cdr3_length: 14; cdr3_aa: CASSTDRGNQPQHF; cdr3_nt: TGTGCCAGCAGCACGGACAGGGGCAATCAGCCCCAGCATTTT